Listed below are T cell receptor beta chains from one sample, sequenced in a study of identical twins. Using its own MiXCR run on the 5' RACE reads, TCRdb lists one record per CDR3 protein. The data hold some 250,000 distinct CDR3 sequences, with over 5.5% observed a single time. The sample was also linked to a second study, of T cells expressing NK-cell markers.

Sequencing was done on a sample of CD8+ T cells sorted from blood. The receptors stem from a young woman in good health. Each CDR3 is given with its conserved first and last residue. D genes are given only for firm matches. Clone size appears in some rows only: once, few, many, or a class for an expanded clone.

-,TRBV12-3/TRBV12-4,TRBJ2-1,medium-sized,TGTGCCAGCAGTTTTCGGAGCGTACACAATGAGCAGTTCTTC,CASSFRSVHNEQFF
-,TRBV25-1,TRBJ2-5,many,TGTGCCAGCAGTGAATATAGCAGAGACATAAAGGAGACCCAGTACTTC,CASSEYSRDIKETQYF
-,TRBV27,TRBJ1-6,many,TGTGCCAGCAGCCCCGGGGGTTCACCCCTCCACTTT,CASSPGGSPLHF
-,TRBV20-1,TRBJ2-4,few,TGCAGTGCTGGAGGAGGATTTCTAGAAAACATTCAGTACTTC,CSAGGGFLENIQYF
-,TRBV7-2,TRBJ1-2,-,TGTGCCAGCAGCTTGGTGGACCGAGCTAACTATGGCTACACCTTC,CASSLVDRANYGYTF
TRBD2,TRBV6-2/TRBV6-3,TRBJ2-1,many,TGTGCCAGCACCCCGACTAGCGGGAGATGGGATGAGCAGTTCTTC,CASTPTSGRWDEQFF
TRBD1,TRBV7-9,TRBJ1-1,few,TGTGCCAGCAGCCCCCCGGGACAGCTGAACACTGGAGCTTTCTTT,CASSPPGQLNTGAFF
-,TRBV12-3/TRBV12-4,TRBJ1-1,few,TGTGCCAGCAGCTGGAATCCCGCAGGGGCTGAAGCTTTCTTT,CASSWNPAGAEAFF
-,TRBV2,TRBJ2-3,-,TGTGCCAGCAGTGACAAGGTGGGAACAGGATTCACAGATACGCAGTATTTT,CASSDKVGTGFTDTQYF
TRBD1,TRBV15,TRBJ2-7,few,TGTGCCACCAGCAGAGGGGACAGAGCACTCTACGAGCAGTACTTC,CATSRGDRALYEQYF
-,TRBV6-5,TRBJ1-2,many,TGTGCCAGCAGAGGGGCGATCTATGGCTACACCTTC,CASRGAIYGYTF
TRBD1,TRBV27,TRBJ1-2,-,TGTGCCAGCAGTTTAGGGACAGGGGTTGGTGGCTACACCTTC,CASSLGTGVGGYTF
TRBD2,TRBV15,TRBJ2-5,few,TGTGCCACCAGCTTAAGCGGGGGGCTGTTGGAGACCCAGTACTTC,CATSLSGGLLETQYF
TRBD1,TRBV5-1,TRBJ2-7,many,TGCGCCAGCAGCTTCCTAACAGGGGACGAGCAGTACTTC,CASSFLTGDEQYF
-,TRBV12-3/TRBV12-4,TRBJ2-3,-,TGTGCCAGCAGTCCTTCAGATACGCAGTATTTT,CASSPSDTQYF
-,TRBV7-9,TRBJ2-7,many,TGTGCCAGCAGCTTGGGTGGGGTCTACGAGCAGTACTTC,CASSLGGVYEQYF
-,TRBV12-3/TRBV12-4,TRBJ2-4,many,TGTGCCAGCAGTCCCGGCGGGACGCCAAAATCGATTCAGTACTTC,CASSPGGTPKSIQYF
TRBD2,TRBV5-6,TRBJ2-1,few,TGTGCCAGCAGCTTCCCTAGCGGTTACAATGAGCAGTTCTTC,CASSFPSGYNEQFF
-,TRBV15,TRBJ2-2,few,TGTGCCACCAGCAGGGATACCGGGGAGCTGTTTTTT,CATSRDTGELFF
-,TRBV12-3/TRBV12-4,TRBJ1-2,many,TGTGCGCAGCACGGCGGGGGAGACTATGGCTACACCTTC,CAQHGGGDYGYTF
-,TRBV28,TRBJ2-1,-,TGTGCCAGCAGTCCTGCCGTGGGTCGTGACTACAATGAGCAGTTCTTC,CASSPAVGRDYNEQFF
-,TRBV12-3/TRBV12-4,TRBJ2-2,many,TGTGCCAGCAGTTTTGGTCCCGGGGAGCTGTTTTTT,CASSFGPGELFF
-,TRBV7-9,TRBJ1-1,many,TGTGCCAGCAGCTCAGGGGACCCTGAAGCTTTCTTT,CASSSGDPEAFF
-,TRBV9,TRBJ1-1,many,TGTGCCAGCAGCGCATCTCAGGGGTCCATGAACACTGAAGCTTTCTTT,CASSASQGSMNTEAFF
-,TRBV9,TRBJ2-5,-,TGTGCCAGCAGCGACGGGGACCAAACCTTAGAGGAGACCCAGTACTTC,CASSDGDQTLEETQYF
TRBD2,TRBV6-5,TRBJ2-1,many,TGTGCCAGCAGTTCTACTAGCGGGGGGAGGGATGAGCAGTTCTTC,CASSSTSGGRDEQFF
-,TRBV11-2,TRBJ2-2,few,TGTGCCAGCAGCTCCGAGCACGGATCGAACACCGGGGAGCTGTTTTTT,CASSSEHGSNTGELFF
-,TRBV4-2,TRBJ2-5,-,TGTGCCAGCAGCCCCAGATACCAAGAGACCCAGTACTTC,CASSPRYQETQYF
-,TRBV9,TRBJ1-5,few,TGTGCCAGCAGCGCAGGATTCAATCAGCCCCAGCATTTT,CASSAGFNQPQHF
-,TRBV5-1,TRBJ1-6,few,TGCGCCAGCAGCCTTTGGGGAATCTATAATTCACCCCTCCACTTT,CASSLWGIYNSPLHF
TRBD2,TRBV12-3/TRBV12-4,TRBJ2-5,few,TGTGCCAGCAGCCCGGGGGGTCCAGAGACCCAGTACTTC,CASSPGGPETQYF
-,TRBV7-9,TRBJ2-7,-,TGTGCCAGCAGCCCCCCCGGTGCGGGACAGAGCTACGAGCTGTACTTC,CASSPPGAGQSYELYF
-,TRBV27,TRBJ1-2,many,TGTGCCAGCAGTTTGTCAGGGCGCGGCTACACCTTC,CASSLSGRGYTF
-,TRBV11-1,TRBJ2-7,many,TGTGCCAGCAGCTTCATGGGGGCTACCTACGAGCAGTACTTC,CASSFMGATYEQYF
TRBD2,TRBV20-1,TRBJ2-7,few,TGCAGTGCTGGTTCCCGACTAGCGGGAGGGGAGGTGGGGGAGCAGTACTTC,CSAGSRLAGGEVGEQYF
-,TRBV3-1,TRBJ2-1,few,TGTGCCAGCAGCCAGGAAAGGGTCCAAGGCAATGAGCAGTTCTTC,CASSQERVQGNEQFF
-,TRBV7-2,TRBJ1-1,few,TGTGCCAGCAGCTTAGAGGGAGAGGGGGGCGGAGCTTTCTTT,CASSLEGEGGGAFF
TRBD2,TRBV9,TRBJ2-1,many,TGTGCCAGCAGCGTAGAAAGGGCTAGCGGGAACATCTACAATGAGCAGTTCTTC,CASSVERASGNIYNEQFF
-,TRBV7-8,TRBJ2-1,few,TGTGCCAGCAGCTCCGGGCTAGCTAACGATGAGCAGTTCTTC,CASSSGLANDEQFF
-,TRBV28,TRBJ2-5,-,TGTGCCAGCAGCATAAGCGGCAGAGCGGCGACCCAGTACTTC,CASSISGRAATQYF
-,TRBV7-6,TRBJ2-3,many,TGTGCCAGCAGCAACGGACCAGGGTCCACAGATACGCAGTATTTT,CASSNGPGSTDTQYF
TRBD1,TRBV12-3/TRBV12-4,TRBJ1-5,few,TGTGCCAGCAGTCCTTCCCCAGGGGGTGATCGACAGCCCCAGCATTTT,CASSPSPGGDRQPQHF